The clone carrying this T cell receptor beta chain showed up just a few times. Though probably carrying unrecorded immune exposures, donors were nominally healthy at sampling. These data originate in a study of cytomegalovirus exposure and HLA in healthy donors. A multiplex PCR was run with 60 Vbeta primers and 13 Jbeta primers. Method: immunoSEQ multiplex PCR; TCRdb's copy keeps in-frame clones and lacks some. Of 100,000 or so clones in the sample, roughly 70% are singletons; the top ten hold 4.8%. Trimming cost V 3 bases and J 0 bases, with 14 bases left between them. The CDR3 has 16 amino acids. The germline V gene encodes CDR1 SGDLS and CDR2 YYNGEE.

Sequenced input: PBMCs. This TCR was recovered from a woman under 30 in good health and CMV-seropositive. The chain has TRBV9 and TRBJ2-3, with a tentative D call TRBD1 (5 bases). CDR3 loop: CASSGSRETSTDTQYF. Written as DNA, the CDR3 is TGTGCCAGCAGCGGTTCCAGGGAAACTAGCACAGATACGCAGTATTTT.